This passage covers 15 T cell receptor beta chains from one sample sequenced in a study of T cells in women clearing cervical HPV infection. The assay was immunoSEQ multiplex PCR, and TCRdb's table has in-frame clones only and misses some. The listing contains around 25,000 clones. The sequencing input was blood buffy coat. The receptors come from a woman aged 18 to 75 with a cervical HPV16 infection that either progressed to CIN3+ or cleared (not recorded which).

A remark on this clone: The read falls 3 residues short of the CDR3 end, and the missing part is taken from the germline J gene. V usage is TRBV2 and J usage is TRBJ1-2; D is ambiguous. Trimming pared 8 bases from V and 1 base from J, leaving 8 bases between. This CDR3 has 12 amino acids. Germline loops: CDR1 SNHLY, CDR2 FYNNEI. The sequenced part of the CDR3 DNA is TGTGCCAGCCGCTTGCGTAACTATGGC. Its translation: CASRLRNYG. The CDR3, in full, reads CASRLRNYGYTF.

A word on this clone: The sequenced fragment ends 3 residues before the CDR3 boundary, so the rest is inferred from the germline J gene. The chain joins TRBV7-9 to TRBJ2-3; D call uncertain. The germline CDR1 and CDR2 sequences are SEHNR and FQNEAQ (reference sequence). This CDR3 contains 12 residues. CDR3 residues: CASSLETEPQYF. The covered CDR3 bases are TGTGCCAGCAGCTTAGAAACAGAGCCG.

Concerning this clone itself: The read ends 3 residues shy of where the CDR3 ends; the end is completed using the germline J gene. This rearrangement joins TRBV5-4 to TRBJ1-3, with TRBD1 matching 7 bases. V lost 4 bases and J lost 1; bases outside the gene matches: 2. The CDR3 is 14 residues long. In germline, CDR1 is SGHNT, CDR2 YYREEE (reference sequence). Incomplete CDR3 DNA: TGTGCCAGCAGCGTGACAGGGTCTGGAAACACC. This gives the protein CASSVTGSGNT. The full-length CDR3 reads as CASSVTGSGNTIYF.

With regard to this clone: The observed sequence ends 3 residues before the CDR3 terminus, with the missing tail filled in from the germline J gene. This rearrangement joins TRBV5-1 to TRBJ2-3, with TRBD2 matching 12 bases. The CDR3 covers 17 residues. After removal of 0 bases from V and 6 bases from J, the junction contained 8 bases not matched to a gene. Germline lookup yields CDR1 SGHRS and CDR2 YFSETQ. The sequenced CDR3 bases are TGCGCCAGCAGCTTGGAGCCTAGCGGGGGGGGATTGGATACG. Its translation is CASSLEPSGGGLDT. The complete CDR3 sequence is CASSLEPSGGGLDTQYF.

About this clone: The CDR3 goes on 3 residues after the read ends, and that part is filled in from the germline J gene. J is TRBJ1-2 and V is TRBV18, with a tentative D call TRBD1 (5 bases). CDR3 length: 14 residues. Germline CDR1 KGHSH, CDR2 LQKENI. This chain's CDR3 is CASSPLQGAYDYTF. Incomplete CDR3 DNA: TGTGCCAGCTCACCATTGCAGGGAGCCTACGAC.

Notes on this clone: The CDR3 goes on 3 residues after the read ends, and that part is filled in from the germline J gene. The rearrangement joins TRBV5-1 to TRBJ1-1, with D possibly matching TRBD1 (6 bases). Trimming cost V 4 bases and J 1 base, with 14 bases left between them. Germline V CDR1 and CDR2: SGHRS, YFSETQ. CDR3 length: 15 residues. The sequenced part of the CDR3 DNA is TGCGCCAGCAGCCCCGCAGGGGCAGGGAACACTGAA. Encoded protein: CASSPAGAGNTE. The whole CDR3 region reads CASSPAGAGNTEAFF.

Of note for this clone: With the read ending 3 residues before the CDR3 end, the germline J gene is used to fill in that end. This rearrangement joins TRBV19 to TRBJ2-6; D is perhaps TRBD1 (6 bases). V was pared by 6 bases and J by 1 base, with 16 bases between. This CDR3 has 17 residues. Germline CDR1 LNHDA, CDR2 SQIVND (reference sequence). The CDR3 protein is CASRSTGVGSGANVLTF. The CDR3 DNA, read in part, is TGTGCCAGTAGATCGACAGGTGTGGGATCTGGGGCCAACGTC.

The CDR3 is CASVLNTEAFF. The sequenced part of the CDR3 DNA is TGTGCCTCGGTATTGAACACTGAA. The J gene is TRBJ1-1, the V gene TRBV7-9; D not certain. The CDR3 end is not reached by the read, which stops 3 residues before it; the germline J gene fills it in. Per the germline V gene, CDR1 is SEHNR and CDR2 is FQNEAQ (reference sequence). Trimming removed 11 bases from V and 0 bases from J, with 7 bases in between. CDR3 length equals 11 residues.

Remarks on this clone: The read finishes 3 residues shy of the CDR3 end, and the germline J gene is used to complete it. The V and J genes are TRBV12-3 or TRBV12-4 and TRBJ2-1, with 8 bases that match TRBD2. V lost 5 bases and J lost 0; bases outside the gene matches: 3. This CDR3 comprises 15 residues. Incomplete CDR3 DNA: TGTGCCAGCAGTGGAAGCGGGAGCTCCTACAATGAG. Translating it yields CASSGSGSSYNE. The whole CDR3 is CASSGSGSSYNEQFF.

Of note for this clone: The CDR3 end falls 3 residues outside the read, so it is completed with the germline J gene. The V and J genes are TRBV28 and TRBJ2-7; 7 bases are shared with TRBD1. Trimming cost V 3 bases and J 0 bases; bases outside gene matches: 5. Germline V gene lookup returns CDR1 MDHEN and CDR2 SYDVKM. The CDR3 contains 15 residues. CDR3 residues: CASSLGQRLSYEQYF. The CDR3 bases that were read are TGTGCCAGCAGTTTGGGACAGCGCCTCTCCTACGAG.

Concerning this clone itself: The read gets to within 3 residues of the CDR3 end, and the germline J gene fills in the rest. This chain uses TRBV19 with TRBJ2-1; D is perhaps TRBD1 (6 bases). Trimming cost V 4 bases and J 1 base, with 11 bases left between them. From germline, CDR1 is LNHDA and CDR2 SQIVND (reference sequence). This CDR3 comprises 15 residues. The part of the CDR3 DNA that was read is TGTGCCAGTAGTACACAGGGCGGGTCCTACAATGAG. This encodes CASSTQGGSYNE. The entire CDR3 protein reads CASSTQGGSYNEQFF.

Notes on this clone: The CDR3 is cut off 3 residues early in the read; its end comes from the germline J gene. The V and J genes are TRBV19 and TRBJ1-5; the match to TRBD1 covers 8 bases. Germline V CDR1 and CDR2: LNHDA, SQIVND (reference sequence). This CDR3 contains 14 residues. The V gene end was trimmed by 6 bases and the J gene end by 2 bases; junction bases not matched to a gene: 3. The sequenced CDR3 bases are TGTGCCAGTAGAACAGGGGGGGGCAATCAGCCC. This sequence encodes CASRTGGGNQP. The full-length CDR3 reads as CASRTGGGNQPQHF.

Points on this clone: The read halts 3 residues ahead of the CDR3 end, with the missing end drawn from the germline J gene. The chain joins TRBV2 to TRBJ1-2, with 8 positions matching TRBD1. CDR3 length: 16 residues. Germline loops: CDR1 SNHLY, CDR2 FYNNEI. J lost 6 bases, V lost 3 bases, and 12 bases had no gene match. This chain's CDR3 is CASSEAGGYLMDGYTF. The CDR3 bases that were read are TGTGCCAGCAGTGAGGCAGGGGGCTACCTCATGGATGGC.

To note about this clone: The read ends 3 residues shy of where the CDR3 ends; the end is completed using the germline J gene. The chain combines TRBV5-4 with TRBJ1-5, with D unclear. Germline lookup yields CDR1 SGHNT and CDR2 YYREEE (reference sequence). The V end was cut by 0 bases, the J end by 3 bases, with 10 bases between. The CDR3 covers 15 residues. The sequenced part of the CDR3 DNA is TGTGCCAGCAGCTTGGGCCCCTACGACAATCAGCCC. Its protein product is CASSLGPYDNQP. The full CDR3 reads CASSLGPYDNQPQHF.

Of note for this clone: The CDR3 end lies 3 residues beyond the end of the read and is filled in from the germline J gene. The gene calls are TRBV19 and TRBJ1-2; the match to TRBD1 covers 7 bases. The germline V gene has CDR1 LNHDA and CDR2 SQIVND (reference sequence). V was clipped by 7 bases and J by 0 bases; unmatched bases: 14. CDR3 length: 17 amino acids. CDR3 DNA, as far as it was read: TGTGCCAGTACAAGGGCTTCAGACAGGGCTGCTAACTATGGC. Its translation: CASTRASDRAANYG. The full CDR3 is CASTRASDRAANYGYTF.